The entry below gives a single T cell receptor beta chain sequence along with its context. No antigen is known for it. Trimming took off 6 bases at V and 1 base at J, with 8 bases between the two ends. Germline lookup yields CDR1 SGHAT and CDR2 FQNNGV. This CDR3 is built from 13 residues. Produced via immunoSEQ multiplex PCR; TCRdb's table is partial and in-frame only. The data hold 20,000 or so clones, with roughly two thirds observed a single time. This sample is part of a study of Tregs in tolerant kidney transplant recipients. Study conclusions and caveats: Activated donor B cell expansion appeared to reveal the most relevant donor-specific TCRbeta repertoire. Biological reproducibility was not directly addressed in this study.

Sequencing was performed on Tregs from blood cultured with allogeneic cells. The gene calls are TRBV11-2 and TRBJ2-3; D is unresolved. The sequence was collected from a human donor in good health. CDR3 in amino acids: CASRQVGTDTQYF. The CDR3 bases are TGTGCCAGCAGGCAGGTTGGCACAGATACGCAGTATTTT.